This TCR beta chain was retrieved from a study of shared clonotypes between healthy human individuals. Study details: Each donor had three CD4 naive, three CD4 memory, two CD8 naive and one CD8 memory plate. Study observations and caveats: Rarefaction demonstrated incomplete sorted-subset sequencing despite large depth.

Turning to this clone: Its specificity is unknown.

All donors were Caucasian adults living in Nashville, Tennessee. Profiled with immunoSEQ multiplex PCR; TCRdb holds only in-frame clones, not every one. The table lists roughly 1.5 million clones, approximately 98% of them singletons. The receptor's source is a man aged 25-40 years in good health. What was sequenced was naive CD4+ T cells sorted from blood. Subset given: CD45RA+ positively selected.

Here the CDR3 DNA reads TGTGCCAGCAGCTTAGATCGGGGGACTGATTCGAACACCGGGGAGCTGTTTTTT. Protein product: CASSLDRGTDSNTGELFF. The chain employs TRBV7-6 and TRBJ2-2; perhaps TRBD2 as D (6 bases). Trimming took off 1 base at V and 0 bases at J, with 15 bases between the two ends. Germline-derived CDR1 and CDR2 are SGHVS and FNYEAQ. CDR3 size: 18 residues. The full variable domain, its missing parts supplied by reference TRBV7-6 and TRBJ2-2, is GAGVSQSPRYKVTKRGQDVALRCDPISGHVSLYWYRQALGQGPEFLTYFNYEAQQDKSGLPNDRFSAERPEGSISTLTIQRTEQRDSAMYRCASSLDRGTDSNTGELFFGEGSRLTVL.